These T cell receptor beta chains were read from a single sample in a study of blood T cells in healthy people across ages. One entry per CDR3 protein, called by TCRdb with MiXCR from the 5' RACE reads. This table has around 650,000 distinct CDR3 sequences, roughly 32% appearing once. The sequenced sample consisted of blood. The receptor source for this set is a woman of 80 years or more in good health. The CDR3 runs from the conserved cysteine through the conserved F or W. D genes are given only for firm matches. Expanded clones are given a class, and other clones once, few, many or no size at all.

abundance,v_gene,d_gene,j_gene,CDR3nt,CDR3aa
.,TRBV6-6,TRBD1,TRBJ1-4,TGTGCCAGCAGCAGAAGACAGGGCGGGGCAACTAATGAAAAACTGTTTTTT,CASSRRQGGATNEKLFF
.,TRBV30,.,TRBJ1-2,TGTGCCTGGAACCCAGGGGACGAGTATGGCTACACCTTC,CAWNPGDEYGYTF
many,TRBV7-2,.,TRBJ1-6,TGTGCCAGCAGCCCCCCAGGGATGTCACCCCTCCACTTT,CASSPPGMSPLHF
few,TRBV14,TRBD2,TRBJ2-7,TGTGCCAGCAGCCAATTGGGGAGGGGAGAGCAGTACTTC,CASSQLGRGEQYF
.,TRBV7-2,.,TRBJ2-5,TGTGCCAGCAGCCCTCCCGGGCTACAAGAGACCCAGTACTTC,CASSPPGLQETQYF
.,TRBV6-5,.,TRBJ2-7,TGTGCCAGCAGTTCCTTACGGGGGAGCTCCTACGAGCAGTACTTC,CASSSLRGSSYEQYF
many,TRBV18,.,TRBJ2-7,TGTGCCAGCTCACCAGACGGCTCCTACGAGCAGTACTTC,CASSPDGSYEQYF
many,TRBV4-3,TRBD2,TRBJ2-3,TGCGCCAGCAGCCAAGATTGGGGGGGGGTGACAGATACGCAGTATTTT,CASSQDWGGVTDTQYF
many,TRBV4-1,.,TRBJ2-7,TGCGCCAGCAGCCAAGGGCAGGCGAGCTCCTACGAGCAGTACTTC,CASSQGQASSYEQYF
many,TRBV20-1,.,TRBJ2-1,TGCAGTGCTATACGGACGCAAAACAATGAGCAGTTCTTC,CSAIRTQNNEQFF
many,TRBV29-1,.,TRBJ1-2,TGCAGCGTGTGGGGGGGTGGCTATGGCTACACCTTC,CSVWGGGYGYTF
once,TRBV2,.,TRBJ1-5,TGTGCCAGCGTGGGTACCGCCCAAGCGGGGCCCCAGCATTTT,CASVGTAQAGPQHF
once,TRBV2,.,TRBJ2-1,TGTGCCAGCAGTTCTTCCTCAGGGAATGAGCAGTTCTTC,CASSSSSGNEQFF
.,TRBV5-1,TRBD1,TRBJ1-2,TGCGCCAGCAGCGTAGGGGACAGGTCAATCAAGGCCGGCACCTTC,CASSVGDRSIKAGTF
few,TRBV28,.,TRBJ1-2,TGTGCCAGCAGTGCTGCCCCAGGACAGCCTGGCTACACCTTC,CASSAAPGQPGYTF
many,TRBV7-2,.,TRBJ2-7,TGTGCCAGCAGCCTAGGAGCAGGGGCCTCCGTCGAGCAGTACTTC,CASSLGAGASVEQYF
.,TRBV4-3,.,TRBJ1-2,TGCGCCAGCAGCCAAGATAGGACGGGGGAGGCTAACTATGGCTACACCTTC,CASSQDRTGEANYGYTF
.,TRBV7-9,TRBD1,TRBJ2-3,TGTGCCAGCAGCTTGGCGACAGGGGCCAAAGATACGCAGTATTTT,CASSLATGAKDTQYF
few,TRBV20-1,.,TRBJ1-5,TGCAGTGCTGGTCAGGGAAATAGCAATCAGCCCCAGCATTTT,CSAGQGNSNQPQHF